This T cell receptor beta chain derives from a study of shared clonotypes between healthy human individuals. Only in-frame clones appear in the TCRdb table, and some are missing; sequencing was by immunoSEQ multiplex PCR. Here the sample spans about 1 million clones, approximately 76% being singletons. This clonotype originated in a man between 18 and 35 years old in good health. The sequencing input was memory CD4+ T cells sorted from blood. The subset: CD45RA-negative fraction.

CDR3 bases: TGTGCCAGCAGGAAGGGCGATTTACTCTACGAGCAGTACTTC. Translated, it gives CASRKGDLLYEQYF. The V and J genes are TRBV6-1 and TRBJ2-7; D not resolved. Germline V gene lookup returns CDR1 MNHNS and CDR2 SASEGT. This CDR3 has 14 residues. Trimming removed 6 bases from V and 3 bases from J, with 15 bases in between.